A selection of T cell receptor beta chains follows, all from one sample in a study of shared clonotypes between healthy human individuals. Method: immunoSEQ multiplex PCR; TCRdb's copy keeps in-frame clones and lacks some. The sample consists of some 2 million clones, over 85% of them appearing once. Material for sequencing was naive CD4+ T cells sorted from blood. The receptors come from a man aged 18-30 years in good health. Both conserved end residues are part of each CDR3. A D gene is named only where the DNA matches it firmly. Expanded clones get a size class; other rows say once, few or many, or leave the size out.

once	TRBV30	-	TRBJ1-4	TGTGCCTGGAGTGTATCGGGACCGACGCCCGGAGGAAAACTGTTTTTT	CAWSVSGPTPGGKLFF
-	TRBV5-1	TRBD2	TRBJ2-1	TGCGCCAGCACCAGCGGGGGCAATGAGCAGTTCTTC	CASTSGGNEQFF
-	TRBV6-6	TRBD1	TRBJ2-5	TGTGCCAGCACCGGACAGGGGGGGGAGACCCAGTACTTC	CASTGQGGETQYF
-	TRBV11-2	-	TRBJ2-3	TGTGCCAGCAGCTTAGGCGGTAGCAGAGATACGCAGTATTTT	CASSLGGSRDTQYF
-	TRBV10-3	-	TRBJ1-2	TGTGCCATCAGTGGTGGGTATGGCTACACCTTC	CAISGGYGYTF
-	TRBV5-1	-	TRBJ2-7	TGCGCCAGCAGCTCTGAAACTCGGGTGCAGTACTTC	CASSSETRVQYF
-	TRBV9	-	TRBJ2-6	TGTGCCAGCAGCGTAGTGTCTAGGTATTCTGGGGCCAACGTCCTGACTTTC	CASSVVSRYSGANVLTF
-	TRBV6-1	TRBD1	TRBJ2-7	TGTGCCAGCAGTGAAAACACCGGGACAGGGGGCGAGCAGTACTTC	CASSENTGTGGEQYF
-	TRBV7-6	TRBD1	TRBJ1-4	TGTGCCAGCAGCCTAGGGGACAGGGCTAATGAAAAACTGTTTTTT	CASSLGDRANEKLFF
-	TRBV28	TRBD2	TRBJ2-1	TGTGCCAGCAGTTCGACTAGCCCCGGTTTCTTC	CASSSTSPGFF
-	TRBV6-5	-	TRBJ1-2	TGTGCCAGCAGTTACTCCAGCTATGGCTACACCTTC	CASSYSSYGYTF
once	TRBV6-6	TRBD2	TRBJ2-1	TGTGCCACCAGCGGATCCGGGGGGTACAATGAGCAGTTCTTC	CATSGSGGYNEQFF
-	TRBV28	-	TRBJ2-2	TGTGCCAGCACCTCGCCGGGGGCGAACACCGGGGAGCTGTTTTTT	CASTSPGANTGELFF
-	TRBV10-3	-	TRBJ1-2	TGTGCCATCAGTGAGTCGGGAGATAACTATGGCTACACCTTC	CAISESGDNYGYTF
-	TRBV4-1	TRBD1	TRBJ1-2	TGCGCCAGCAGCCAAGATGGCGGGACAGGGGTGGATGGCTACACCTTC	CASSQDGGTGVDGYTF
-	TRBV9	TRBD1	TRBJ1-5	TGTGCCAGCAGCGCACAGGGGGTCAGCAATCAGCCCCAGCATTTT	CASSAQGVSNQPQHF
-	TRBV5-1	-	TRBJ2-5	TGCGCCAGCAGCCAACTAATGGAACAGTACTTC	CASSQLMEQYF
-	TRBV28	-	TRBJ1-3	TGTGCCAGGGGGAAGGAACCCGGCCCTTCTGGAAACACCATATATTTT	CARGKEPGPSGNTIYF
-	TRBV14	TRBD1	TRBJ2-5	TGTGCCAACAGCCAGAAACAGGGGACAAAGGCGGAGACCCAGTACTTC	CANSQKQGTKAETQYF
-	TRBV4-1	-	TRBJ1-5	TGCGCCAGCAGCCAAGGTACGGCCGAGAGAAATCAGCCCCAGCATTTT	CASSQGTAERNQPQHF
-	TRBV6-5	TRBD1	TRBJ2-7	TGTGCCAGCAGAACTAGGGGGCTGGGTCTCTACGAGCAGTACTTC	CASRTRGLGLYEQYF
-	TRBV7-2	-	TRBJ2-7	TGTGCCAGCAGCTTAAGGGGTCAGGCCAACTCCTACGAGCAGTACTTC	CASSLRGQANSYEQYF
once	TRBV18	TRBD2	TRBJ2-6	TGTGCCAGCTCACCCTCGTCTGGGCGGGGGGGCCTCTCTGGGGCCAACGTCCTGACTTTC	CASSPSSGRGGLSGANVLTF
-	TRBV5-1	TRBD2	TRBJ2-5	TGCGCCAGCAGCCCTCCATCTAGCGGGGGGGCCTTAGAGACCCAGTACTTC	CASSPPSSGGALETQYF
-	TRBV19	-	TRBJ2-5	TGTGCCAGTAGTATAGCCGGGGGGCGAGAGACCCAGTACTTC	CASSIAGGRETQYF
-	TRBV11-2	TRBD1	TRBJ2-5	TGTGCCAGCAGCTTAGATCGGGGACAGGGTGGAGAGACCCAGTACTTC	CASSLDRGQGGETQYF
-	TRBV11-2	-	TRBJ2-7	TGTGCCAGCAGCTTAGATGGGGGGACTGGCGACGAGCAGTACTTC	CASSLDGGTGDEQYF
-	TRBV18	TRBD1	TRBJ2-1	TGTGCCAGCTCACCGTTTGTGGGACAGGGGAATGAGCAGTTCTTC	CASSPFVGQGNEQFF
-	TRBV12-5	-	TRBJ2-3	TGTGCTAGTGGTTTGGTACTGAAGGGCTCCATTAGCACAGATACGCAGTATTTT	CASGLVLKGSISTDTQYF
-	TRBV28	TRBD1	TRBJ1-2	TGTGCCAGCACGACAGGGGTCCAACTCTATGGCTACACCTTC	CASTTGVQLYGYTF
-	TRBV30	-	TRBJ1-2	TGTTCGGGGTCTACGAAAAGTAACTATGGCTACACCTTC	CSGSTKSNYGYTF
-	TRBV5-1	-	TRBJ2-7	TGCGCCAGCAGCCTTACCCCAGGGAATATGGGGCACTTC	CASSLTPGNMGHF
once	TRBV5-4	-	TRBJ1-1	TGTGCCAGCAGCTTACGGGGGTTGAACACTGAAGCTTTCTTT	CASSLRGLNTEAFF
-	TRBV6-1	-	TRBJ2-7	TGTGCCAGCAGTGCCTCAGGCGGTTCCTACGAGCAGTACTTC	CASSASGGSYEQYF
-	TRBV6-1	TRBD2	TRBJ2-7	TGTGCCAGCAGTGACCCACACCTACTAGCGGGAGTTCACTACGAGCAGTACTTC	CASSDPHLLAGVHYEQYF
once	TRBV18	TRBD1	TRBJ2-7	TGTGCCAGCTCCCAGTCACAGGGGGCTGTCTACGAGCAGTACTTC	CASSQSQGAVYEQYF
-	TRBV10-3	TRBD1	TRBJ1-2	TGTGCCATCAGTGAGGACAGGGCTAACTATGGCTACACCTTC	CAISEDRANYGYTF
-	TRBV30	-	TRBJ2-3	TGTGCCTGGAGTGTAGGCAGCACAGATACGCAGTATTTT	CAWSVGSTDTQYF
-	TRBV4-1	-	TRBJ1-5	TGCGCCAGCAGCCAAGAGGGCAGGGCTAGCAATCAGCCCCAGCATTTT	CASSQEGRASNQPQHF
-	TRBV6-5	-	TRBJ2-7	TGTGCCAGCAGCCAGGGTAGCGAGCAGTACTTC	CASSQGSEQYF
-	TRBV6-1	-	TRBJ2-6	TGTGCCAGCAGTGAAGCCCCCAACGTCCTGACTTTC	CASSEAPNVLTF